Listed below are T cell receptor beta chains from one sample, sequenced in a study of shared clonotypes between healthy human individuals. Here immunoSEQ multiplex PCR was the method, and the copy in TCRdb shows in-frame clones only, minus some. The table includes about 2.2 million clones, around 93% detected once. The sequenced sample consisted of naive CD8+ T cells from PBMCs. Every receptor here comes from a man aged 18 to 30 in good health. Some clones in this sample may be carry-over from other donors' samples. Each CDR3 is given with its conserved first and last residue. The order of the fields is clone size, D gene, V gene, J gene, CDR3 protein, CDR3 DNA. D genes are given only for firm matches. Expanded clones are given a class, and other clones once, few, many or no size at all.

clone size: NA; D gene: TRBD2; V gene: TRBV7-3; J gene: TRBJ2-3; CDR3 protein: CASSPTASGAWDTQYF; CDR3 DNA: TGTGCCAGCAGCCCTACGGCTAGCGGGGCATGGGATACGCAGTATTTT
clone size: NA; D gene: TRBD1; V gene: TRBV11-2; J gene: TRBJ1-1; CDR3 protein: CASSILRGHVTEAFF; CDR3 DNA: TGTGCCAGCAGCATCCTCAGGGGGCATGTAACTGAAGCTTTCTTT
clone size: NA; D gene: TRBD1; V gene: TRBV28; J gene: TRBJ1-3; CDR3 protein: CASSLTGSGNTIYF; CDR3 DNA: TGTGCCAGCAGTTTGACAGGGTCGGGAAACACCATATATTTT
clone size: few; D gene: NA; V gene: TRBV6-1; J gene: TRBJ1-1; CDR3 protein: CASSARGPNTEAFF; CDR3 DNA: TGTGCCAGCAGTGCCCGGGGCCCGAACACTGAAGCTTTCTTT
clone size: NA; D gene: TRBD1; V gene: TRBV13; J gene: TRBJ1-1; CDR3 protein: CASSSPKDRVNGEAFF; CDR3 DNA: TGTGCCAGCAGCTCGCCCAAGGACAGGGTGAACGGTGAAGCTTTCTTT
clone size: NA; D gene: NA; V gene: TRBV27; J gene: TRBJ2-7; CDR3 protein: CASRHRDEQYF; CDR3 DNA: TGTGCCAGCAGACACCGGGACGAGCAGTACTTC
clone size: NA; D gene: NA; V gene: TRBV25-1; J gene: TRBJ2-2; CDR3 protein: CASSGGGIDTGELFF; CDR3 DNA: TGTGCCAGCAGTGGAGGGGGGATAGACACCGGGGAGCTGTTTTTT
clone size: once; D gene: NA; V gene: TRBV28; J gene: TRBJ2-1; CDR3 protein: CASSFSTRDNEQFF; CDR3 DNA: TGTGCCAGCAGTTTCTCGACGAGGGACAATGAGCAGTTCTTC
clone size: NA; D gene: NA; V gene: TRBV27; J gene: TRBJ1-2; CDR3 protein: CASSLRGRGYGYTF; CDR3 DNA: TGTGCCAGCAGTTTAAGGGGACGAGGTTATGGCTACACCTTC
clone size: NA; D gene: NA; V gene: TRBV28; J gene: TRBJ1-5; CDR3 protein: CASLERYGGARNQPQHF; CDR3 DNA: TGTGCCAGCCTTGAACGTTACGGGGGGGCAAGGAATCAGCCCCAGCATTTT
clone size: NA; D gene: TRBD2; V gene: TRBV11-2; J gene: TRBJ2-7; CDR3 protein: CASSLGRRSNEQYF; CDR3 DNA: TGTGCCAGCAGCCTCGGGAGGAGATCCAACGAGCAGTACTTC
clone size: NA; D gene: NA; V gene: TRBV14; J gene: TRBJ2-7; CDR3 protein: CASSPGARPYEQYF; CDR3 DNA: TGTGCCAGCAGCCCAGGGGCGCGACCCTACGAGCAGTACTTC
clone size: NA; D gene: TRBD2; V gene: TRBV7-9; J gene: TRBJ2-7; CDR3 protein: CASSPTSGSLSYEQYF; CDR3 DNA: TGTGCCAGCAGCCCCACTAGCGGGAGCCTCTCCTACGAGCAGTACTTC
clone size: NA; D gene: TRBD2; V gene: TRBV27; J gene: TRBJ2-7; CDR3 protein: CASSNVPSGSYEQYF; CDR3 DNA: TGTGCCAGCAGTAACGTCCCCAGCGGGAGTTACGAGCAGTACTTC
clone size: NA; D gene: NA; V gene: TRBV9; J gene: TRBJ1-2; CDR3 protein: CASSVSSYEGYTF; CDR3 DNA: TGTGCCAGCAGCGTAAGTTCCTATGAAGGCTACACCTTC
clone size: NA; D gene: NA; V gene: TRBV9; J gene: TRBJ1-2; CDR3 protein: CASSHRQPTAYGYTF; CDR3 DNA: TGTGCCAGCAGCCATCGACAGCCCACCGCCTATGGCTACACCTTC
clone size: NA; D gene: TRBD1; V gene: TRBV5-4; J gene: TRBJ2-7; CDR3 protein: CASSPTGAAYEQYF; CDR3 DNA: TGTGCCAGCAGCCCGACAGGGGCAGCCTACGAGCAGTACTTC
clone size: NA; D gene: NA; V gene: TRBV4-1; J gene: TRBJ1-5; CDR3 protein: CASSQGVSNQPQHF; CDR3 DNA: TGCGCCAGCAGCCAAGGCGTTAGCAATCAGCCCCAGCATTTT